Sequencing of this T cell receptor beta chain was carried out in a study of T-cell memory formation after mild COVID-19 (dated by TCRdb to the early 2020s). At the level of the whole study: TCR sequence clusters from the two donors were largely donor specific. Longitudinal TCRalpha and TCRbeta repertoire sequencing tracked T-cell clones expanding and contracting after mild COVID-19 in a couple of donors. The cohort was made up of two young adult volunteers, one female and one male, who were previously healthy.

Including the terminal cysteine and phenylalanine, the CDR3 comprises 15 residues. Just the 45-base CDR3 DNA is kept, in frame starting at base 1. Sequences LNHNV (CDR1) and YYDKDF (CDR2) are obtained from the germline V gene (reference sequence). V is shortened by 0 bases, J by 3 bases, and the region joining them spans 9 bases. TCRdb lists the instrument as Illumina NovaSeq 6000. cDNA libraries for TCRalpha and TCRbeta were prepared by 5'RACE using constant-segment primers, with sample barcodes and unique molecular identifiers added. RNA was extracted from every sample with Trizol reagent. Amplification of the libraries took two PCR steps, and the second step added a second sample barcode plus Illumina TruSeq adapters. Sequencing of the libraries was done on an Illumina NovaSeq, producing 2 x 150 bp paired-end reads. The authors processed their data as follows. Reads were demultiplexed and collapsed into UMI-guided consensus sequences with migec v1.2.7. Using mixcr v2.1.11, UMI consensuses were aligned to TRA and TRB V and J templates and then assembled into clonotypes. Expanded or contracted clonotypes were those called significant by both edgeR and NoisET, with noise models trained on biological replicates. edgeR calls used a false discovery rate-adjusted p below 0.01 and a log2 fold-change threshold of 1. As an exploratory analysis of dynamics, PCA with hierarchical clustering was applied to max-normalized trajectories of the 1000 most abundant clonotypes. Separately sequenced CD4+ and CD8+ repertoires were used to assign a CD4 or CD8 phenotype to each responding clone. TCRdb trimmed public reads at Q25 via fastp, called clones via MiXCR and kept in-frame beta chains. Each CDR3 protein appears once, grouped with its most common genes and DNA. For this entry, the V and J calls and clone size follow TCRdb and not the study's own pipeline. Present in this sample are about 84,000 distinct CDR3 sequences, over 11% of which were seen just once. 31% of the sample goes to the ten largest clones.

This clonotype came up a few times. This receptor's antigen is unknown. It has no much larger one-base neighbor in the sample; base qualities were not kept. Study-wide conclusions, independent of this receptor: The second-wave clones that peaked on day 37 were not confirmed to be SARS-CoV-2 specific. The detection of some responding clones in pre-infection memory suggests that pre-existing cross-reactive memory T cells joined the SARS-CoV-2 response. Only two mild cases were covered in the study, and larger cohorts including severe cases with pre-infection samples were considered necessary. Contracting CD4+ clones were found mainly in CM and EM memory subsets, while CD8+ clones were enriched in EMRA. Clones that contracted from day 15 to 85 showed balanced CD4/CD8 phenotypes, whereas a second wave of clones that expanded from day 15 to 37 leaned towards CD4+.

Ficoll-Paque density gradient centrifugation was the method used to isolate PBMCs. The chain is made from TRBV15 and TRBJ1-5; 5 matching bases give a weak D call of TRBD1. The source is an adult woman who had mild COVID-19 (a few samples of this study predate the infection). The sample titles of this study are shuffled in the database, so cell type and time point are left out; the donor was told from shared clones. The sequenced sample consisted of PBMCs or a T cell subset sorted from them (not recorded which). The nucleotide sequence is given as TGTGCCACCAGCAGAGATCGGGGGTACAATCAGCCCCAGCATTTT. It translates to CATSRDRGYNQPQHF.